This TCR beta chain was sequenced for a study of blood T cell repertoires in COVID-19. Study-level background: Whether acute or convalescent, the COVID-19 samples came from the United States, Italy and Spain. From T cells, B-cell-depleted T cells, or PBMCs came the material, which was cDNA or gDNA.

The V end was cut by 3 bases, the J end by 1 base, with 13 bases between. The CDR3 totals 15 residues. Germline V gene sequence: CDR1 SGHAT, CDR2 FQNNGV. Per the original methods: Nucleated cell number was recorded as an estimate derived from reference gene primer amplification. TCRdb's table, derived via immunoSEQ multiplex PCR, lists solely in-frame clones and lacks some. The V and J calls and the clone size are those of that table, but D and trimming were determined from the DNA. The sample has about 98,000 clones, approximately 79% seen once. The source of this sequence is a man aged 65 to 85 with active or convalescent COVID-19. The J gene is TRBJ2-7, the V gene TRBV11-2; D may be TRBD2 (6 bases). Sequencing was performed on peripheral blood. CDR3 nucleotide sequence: TGTGCCAGCAGCTTTGTGGGGACTCAATCCTACGAGCAGTACTTC. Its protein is CASSFVGTQSYEQYF.